The 29 T cell receptor beta chains in this list originate from one sample, sequenced in a study of shared clonotypes between healthy human individuals. Profiled with immunoSEQ multiplex PCR; TCRdb holds only in-frame clones, not every one. Of more than 2 million clones listed, 95% are singletons. The specimen was naive CD4+ T cells sorted from blood. Described subset: CD45RA+ positively selected. The receptors were gathered from a man aged 18 to 30 in good health.

The chain joins TRBV9 to TRBJ1-4; possible D gene TRBD1, 6 bases. The CDR3 totals 15 residues. The ends were cut back, 0 bases at V and 8 bases at J, with 14 bases in the middle. Germline CDR1 is SGDLS and CDR2 is YYNGEE. The CDR3, as DNA: TGTGCCAGCAGCGTAGAGAGGGGGTTAGGGGAAAAACTGTTTTTT. Amino acids: CASSVERGLGEKLFF.

The chain uses TRBV5-8 and TRBJ1-5, with TRBD1 matching over 9 bases. CDR1 and CDR2 from the germline V gene are SGHTS and YDEGEE. The V and J ends lost 4 bases and 3 bases, in that order; junction bases with no gene match: 5. The CDR3 extends over 15 amino acids. DNA for the CDR3: TGTGCCAGCAGCCCTGGGACAGGGCTCAATCAGCCCCAGCATTTT. Translated: CASSPGTGLNQPQHF. Using reference TRBV5-8 and TRBJ1-5 for the parts outside the CDR3, the full variable domain is EAGVTQSPTHLIKTRGQQATLRCSPISGHTSVYWYQQALGLGLQFLLWYDEGEERNRGNFPPRFSGRQFPNYSSELNVNALELEDSALYLCASSPGTGLNQPQHFGDGTRLSIL.

This clone was recorded a few times. Other DNA sequences in the sample encode the same CDR3. The chain carries TRBV5-4 and TRBJ1-5; no clear D. There are 14 residues in the CDR3. Trimming took 0 bases from V and 4 from J, leaving 8 bases between them. Per germline, CDR1 SGHNT and CDR2 YYREEE (reference sequence). CDR3 protein: CASSLEGANQPQHF. CDR3 sequence (DNA): TGTGCCAGCAGCTTGGAGGGTGCAAATCAGCCCCAGCATTTT.

The rearrangement uses TRBV5-1 and TRBJ2-7; D uncertain. CDR1 is SGHRS, CDR2 YFSETQ, per germline. Trimming shortened V by 0 bases and J by 2 bases, and 9 bases separated the two germline ends. The CDR3 has 14 amino acids. The CDR3 DNA follows: TGCGCCAGCAGCTTGGAGGTCATGGCCTACGAGCAGTACTTC. Amino acids: CASSLEVMAYEQYF.

V usage is TRBV5-1 and J usage is TRBJ1-6; 7 bases map to TRBD1. The CDR3 is 16 amino acids. V was pared by 4 bases and J by 7 bases, with 11 bases of the junction left unmatched. The germline V gene has CDR1 SGHRS and CDR2 YFSETQ. The CDR3 sequence: CASSRQTGTANSPLHF. CDR3 bases: TGCGCCAGCAGCCGCCAAACCGGGACAGCAAATTCACCCCTCCACTTT.

Worth noting for this clone: The same CDR3 also results from other DNA sequences found in this sample. The DNA of the CDR3 is TGTGCCTGGAGTGTACTTCGGTCTGGGGCCAACGTCCTGACTTTC. It is translated as CAWSVLRSGANVLTF. This sequence joins TRBV30 and TRBJ2-6; D is undetermined. The V and J ends lost 0 bases and 1 base respectively, with 7 bases between them. The germline V gene has CDR1 GTSNPN and CDR2 SVGIG (reference sequence). The CDR3 spans 15 residues. Variable domain in full (rest from reference TRBV30 and TRBJ2-6): SQTIHQWPATLVQPVGSPLSLECTVEGTSNPNLYWYRQAAGRGLQLLFYSVGIGQISSEVPQNLSASRPQDRQFILSSKKLLLSDSGFYLCAWSVLRSGANVLTFGAGSRLTVL.

The chain combines TRBV6-6 with TRBJ2-7; D call uncertain. V was pared by 5 bases and J by 0 bases, with 14 bases between. The CDR3 has 15 residues. Per germline, CDR1 MNHNY and CDR2 SVGAGI (reference sequence). In DNA form, the CDR3 reads TGTGCCAGCAGTAAGAAAATGACCGTCTCCTACGAGCAGTACTTC. As protein: CASSKKMTVSYEQYF.

On this clone itself: Additional DNA sequences in this sample encode the identical CDR3. The chain is built from TRBV18 and TRBJ1-3; D gene uncertain. The CDR3 length is 13 residues. CDR1 KGHSH and CDR2 LQKENI come from the germline V gene. Trimming cost V 0 bases and J 2 bases, with 2 bases left between them. CDR3 protein: CASSPPAGNTIYF. The CDR3 bases are TGTGCCAGCTCACCACCAGCTGGAAACACCATATATTTT. Filled out from reference TRBV18 and TRBJ1-3, the complete variable domain reads NAGVMQNPRHLVRRRGQEARLRCSPMKGHSHVYWYRQLPEEGLKFMVYLQKENIIDESGMPKERFSAEFPKEGPSILRIQQVVRGDSAAYFCASSPPAGNTIYFGEGSWLTVV.

The J gene is TRBJ2-5, the V gene TRBV6-1; 11 bases align to TRBD2. V gave up 6 bases and J gave up 2 bases; unmatched junction bases: 2. This CDR3 is 14 amino acids long. From germline, CDR1 is MNHNS and CDR2 SASEGT. The CDR3 region is CASRLAGVQETQYF. The CDR3 DNA sequence: TGTGCCAGCAGACTAGCGGGGGTTCAAGAGACCCAGTACTTC.

As regards this clone: The sample has other DNA sequences that encode this CDR3 too. The chain has TRBV6-5 and TRBJ2-7; TRBD1 is a possible D gene (5 bases). Trimming removed 0 bases at V and 6 bases at J, with 9 bases between. The CDR3 extends over 13 amino acids. Germline-derived CDR1 and CDR2 are MNHEY and SVGAGI. The CDR3 DNA reads as TGTGCCAGCAGTTACTCGGGAAGGGGCGAGCAGTACTTC. Its protein is CASSYSGRGEQYF.

The chain has TRBV2 and TRBJ2-7; D unresolved. V was clipped by 2 bases and J by 4 bases, with 9 bases between them. The CDR3 spans 13 residues. Germline V CDR1 and CDR2: SNHLY, FYNNEI. CDR3 residues: CASSEQELYEQYF. As DNA, the CDR3 is TGTGCCAGCAGTGAACAGGAGTTGTACGAGCAGTACTTC.

The chain employs TRBV18 and TRBJ2-3, with D tentatively TRBD2 (6 bases). The CDR3 totals 13 residues. The germline gives CDR1 KGHSH, CDR2 LQKENI. V was cut by 4 bases and J by 5 bases, with 10 bases left in between. The CDR3 nucleotides read TGTGCCAGCTCACGGGGGGTTGAAGATACGCAGTATTTT. This translates into CASSRGVEDTQYF. Using reference TRBV18 and TRBJ2-3 for the parts outside the CDR3, the full variable domain is NAGVMQNPRHLVRRRGQEARLRCSPMKGHSHVYWYRQLPEEGLKFMVYLQKENIIDESGMPKERFSAEFPKEGPSILRIQQVVRGDSAAYFCASSRGVEDTQYFGPGTRLTVL.

This rearrangement joins TRBV6-6 to TRBJ2-7, with D maybe TRBD1 (5 bases). CDR1 is MNHNY and CDR2 is SVGAGI in the germline V gene (reference sequence). The CDR3 contains 14 residues. Trimming took off 3 bases at V and 5 bases at J, with 14 bases between the two ends. The CDR3 here is CASSYIAGSDEQYF. The CDR3 DNA follows: TGTGCCAGCAGTTATATTGCAGGGTCAGACGAGCAGTACTTC.

The chain joins TRBV19 to TRBJ2-2, with 10 bases aligning to TRBD2. Trimming took 5 bases from V and 1 from J; bases not matched to a gene: 7. This CDR3 is 17 amino acids long. Germline CDR1 reads LNHDA; CDR2 reads SQIVND (reference sequence). The CDR3 DNA sequence: TGTGCCAGTAGTTCTCCCGGGACTAGCGAGAACACCGGGGAGCTGTTTTTT. Translation: CASSSPGTSENTGELFF.

The CDR3 region has the DNA TGTGCCAGCAGCCCTACCCAGACTAGCGGGGGCCCTCAGTACTTC. Translation: CASSPTQTSGGPQYF. The chain carries TRBV6-5 and TRBJ2-7; 12 positions match TRBD2. Trimming cost V 6 bases and J 10 bases; bases outside gene matches: 13. From germline, CDR1 is MNHEY and CDR2 SVGAGI. The CDR3 length is 15 residues.

A remark on this clone: A junction end diverges from the germline sequence, so it may reflect a read error. The CDR3 DNA reads as TGTGCCAGTAGTATTTCCGGCGGACAGAGCTCCTACGAGCAGCACTTC. Its translation is CASSISGGQSSYEQHF. The rearrangement joins TRBV19 to TRBJ2-7; D perhaps matches TRBD1 (6 bases). CDR3 length: 16 amino acids. Per germline, CDR1 LNHDA and CDR2 SQIVND (reference sequence).

This chain joins TRBV10-2 and TRBJ1-5; TRBD1 aligns across 7 bases. The CDR3 is 15 residues long. With 2 bases clipped from V and 2 bases from J, the junction kept 3 bases outside the gene matches. Germline CDR1 and CDR2: WSHSY and SAAADI. The CDR3 DNA follows: TGCGCCAGCAGTGAGGTCGGACAGGGCAATCAGCCCCAGCATTTT. Protein sequence: CASSEVGQGNQPQHF.

The CDR3 coding sequence is TGTGCCAGCAGGCGTTGGGGGAAGGATAATGAAAAACTGTTTTTT. It codes for CASRRWGKDNEKLFF. The rearrangement links TRBV6-4 to TRBJ1-4, with D perhaps matching TRBD1 (5 bases). V gave up 6 bases and J gave up 4 bases, with 15 bases separating them. Germline V gene lookup returns CDR1 MRHNA and CDR2 SNTAGT. CDR3 size: 15 residues.

The chain combines TRBV15 with TRBJ2-1; D remains unclear. V was pared by 0 bases and J by 0 bases, with 6 bases between. Germline V gives CDR1 LNHNV, CDR2 YYDKDF (reference sequence). The CDR3 contains 15 residues. Written as DNA, the CDR3 is TGTGCCACCAGCAGAGACCCGGTCTCCTACAATGAGCAGTTCTTC. It encodes CATSRDPVSYNEQFF. Complete variable domain (other parts from reference TRBV15 and TRBJ2-1): DAMVIQNPRYQVTQFGKPVTLSCSQTLNHNVMYWYQQKSSQAPKLLFHYYDKDFNNEADTPDNFQSRRPNTSFCFLDIRSPGLGDTAMYLCATSRDPVSYNEQFFGPGTRLTVL.

The V call is TRBV10-3, the J call TRBJ2-2, with 9 bases lining up with TRBD2. The CDR3 is 16 amino acids. Germline lookup yields CDR1 ENHRY and CDR2 SYGVKD. J was trimmed by 6 bases and V by 4 bases; bases with no gene match: 9. The DNA for the CDR3 is TGTGCCATCAGTGCTTTGGTAGCGGGAGTTTCCGGGGAGCTGTTTTTT. It specifies CAISALVAGVSGELFF.

Remarks on this clone: Distinct nucleotide sequences in the sample also encode this CDR3. The chain carries TRBV5-4 and TRBJ2-3; TRBD1 might be the D (6 bases). CDR1 and CDR2 from the germline V gene are SGHNT and YYREEE (reference sequence). The V gene lost 4 bases and the J gene lost 3 bases, with 9 bases spanning the gap. The length of the CDR3 is 13 residues. The CDR3 is CASSGGLTDTQYF. CDR3 nucleotides: TGTGCCAGCAGCGGGGGCTTAACAGATACGCAGTATTTT. The variable domain in full, with the rest retrieved from reference TRBV5-4 and TRBJ2-3, is ETGVTQSPTHLIKTRGQQVTLRCSSQSGHNTVSWYQQALGQGPQFIFQYYREEENGRGNFPPRFSGLQFPNYSSELNVNALELDDSALYLCASSGGLTDTQYFGPGTRLTVL.

The chain employs TRBV6-1 and TRBJ1-3; D unclear. V gave up 2 bases and J gave up 0 bases, with 8 bases separating them. The CDR3 contains 15 residues. In germline, CDR1 is MNHNS, CDR2 SASEGT. This chain's CDR3 is CASSEQAISGNTIYF. The CDR3 DNA sequence: TGTGCCAGCAGTGAACAGGCGATCTCTGGAAACACCATATATTTT.

This rearrangement joins TRBV28 to TRBJ1-4; 7 bases agree with TRBD1. This CDR3 has 18 amino acids. The germline CDR1 and CDR2 sequences are MDHEN and SYDVKM. Trimming took 5 bases from V and 14 from J; bases not matched to a gene: 26. The CDR3: CASSRPPGQRLNEKLLFF. The CDR3 coding sequence is TGTGCCAGCAGTAGACCGCCGGGACAGCGACTTAATGAAAAATTGCTGTTTTTT.

On this clone itself: The same CDR3 can be traced to other DNA sequences in this sample. This chain links TRBV6-5 with TRBJ2-7, with 8 bases that match TRBD1. V dropped 5 bases and J dropped 3; count of bases not matched to a gene: 6. Germline lookup yields CDR1 MNHEY and CDR2 SVGAGI. This CDR3 comprises 14 residues. As DNA, the CDR3 is TGTGCCAGCAGTCCCGGGACAGGCCGCTACGAGCAGTACTTC. It yields the protein CASSPGTGRYEQYF.

This chain uses TRBV5-4 with TRBJ1-4; 12 bases agree with TRBD1. J gave up 8 bases and V 4 bases, and 6 bases lay outside the gene matches. The germline V gene has CDR1 SGHNT and CDR2 YYREEE (reference sequence). The CDR3 totals 15 residues. The CDR3: CASSPGTGGEEKLFF. CDR3 coding DNA: TGTGCCAGCAGCCCGGGGACAGGGGGCGAGGAAAAACTGTTTTTT.

V is TRBV5-6 and J is TRBJ1-1; 7 nucleotides align to TRBD1. The CDR3 extends over 14 amino acids. V dropped 3 bases and J dropped 2; count of bases not matched to a gene: 4. Germline V gives CDR1 SGHDT, CDR2 YYEEEE. The DNA for the CDR3 is TGTGCCAGCAGCTGGGGGGACAGAAACACTGAAGCTTTCTTT. Translation gives CASSWGDRNTEAFF.

This clone was picked up one time. The V and J genes are TRBV9 and TRBJ2-7; 8 bases align to TRBD2. The CDR3 has 16 residues. Unmatched junction bases numbered 14, after V lost 4 bases and J lost 5 bases. The germline gives CDR1 SGDLS, CDR2 YYNGEE. The CDR3 region is CASSQGGSGGFNEQYF. CDR3 bases: TGTGCCAGCAGCCAAGGTGGGAGCGGGGGATTCAACGAGCAGTACTTC.

The chain combines TRBV19 with TRBJ1-1; no definite D call. Trimming removed 6 bases from V and 5 bases from J, with 16 bases in between. The length of the CDR3 is 14 residues. Germline CDR1 is LNHDA and CDR2 is SQIVND (reference sequence). The CDR3 loop is CASSQGPFGTEAFF. The CDR3 region has the DNA TGTGCCAGTAGCCAAGGCCCATTCGGAACTGAAGCTTTCTTT. The complete variable domain, with remaining parts taken from reference TRBV19 and TRBJ1-1, reads DGGITQSPKYLFRKEGQNVTLSCEQNLNHDAMYWYRQDPGQGLRLIYYSQIVNDFQKGDIAEGYSVSREKKESFPLTVTSAQKNPTAFYLCASSQGPFGTEAFFGQGTRLTVV.

Details on this clone: The sample has other DNA sequences that encode this CDR3 too. The CDR3 loop reads CAWRETGTSGEQYF. CDR3 coding DNA: TGTGCCTGGAGGGAGACAGGGACTTCTGGGGAGCAGTACTTC. The chain links TRBV30 to TRBJ2-7; perhaps TRBD1 as D (7 bases). V lost 3 bases and J 7 bases, leaving 19 bases between the germline ends. The CDR3 consists of 14 residues. The germline CDR1 and CDR2 sequences are GTSNPN and SVGIG (reference sequence).